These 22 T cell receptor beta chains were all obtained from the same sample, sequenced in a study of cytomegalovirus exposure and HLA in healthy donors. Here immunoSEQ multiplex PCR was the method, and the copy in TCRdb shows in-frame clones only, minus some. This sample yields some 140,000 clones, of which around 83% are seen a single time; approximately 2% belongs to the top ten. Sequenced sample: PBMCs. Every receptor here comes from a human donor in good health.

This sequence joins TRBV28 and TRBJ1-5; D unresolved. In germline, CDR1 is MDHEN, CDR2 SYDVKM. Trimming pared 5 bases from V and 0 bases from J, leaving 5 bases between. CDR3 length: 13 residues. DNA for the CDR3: TGTGCCAGCAGTCCGTTTAGCAATCAGCCCCAGCATTTT. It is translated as CASSPFSNQPQHF.

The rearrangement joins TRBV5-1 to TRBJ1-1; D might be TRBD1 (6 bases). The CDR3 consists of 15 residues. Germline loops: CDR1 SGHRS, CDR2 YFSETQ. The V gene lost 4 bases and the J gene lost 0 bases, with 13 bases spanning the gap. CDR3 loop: CASSPQGKLNTEAFF. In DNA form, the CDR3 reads TGCGCCAGCAGCCCCCAGGGGAAATTGAACACTGAAGCTTTCTTT.

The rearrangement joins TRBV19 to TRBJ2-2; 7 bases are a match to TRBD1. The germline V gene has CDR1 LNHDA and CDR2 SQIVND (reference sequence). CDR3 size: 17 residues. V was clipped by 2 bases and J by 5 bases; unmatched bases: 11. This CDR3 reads CASSIRGRGTATGELFF. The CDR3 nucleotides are TGTGCCAGTAGTATAAGAGGCAGGGGGACAGCAACCGGGGAGCTGTTTTTT.

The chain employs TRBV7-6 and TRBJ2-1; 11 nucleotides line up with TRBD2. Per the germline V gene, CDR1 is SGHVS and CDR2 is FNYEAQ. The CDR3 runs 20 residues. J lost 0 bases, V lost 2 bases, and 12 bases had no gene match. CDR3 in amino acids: CASSLWYGLAGVSSYNEQFF. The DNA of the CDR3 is TGTGCCAGCAGCTTATGGTACGGACTAGCGGGTGTGAGCTCCTACAATGAGCAGTTCTTC.

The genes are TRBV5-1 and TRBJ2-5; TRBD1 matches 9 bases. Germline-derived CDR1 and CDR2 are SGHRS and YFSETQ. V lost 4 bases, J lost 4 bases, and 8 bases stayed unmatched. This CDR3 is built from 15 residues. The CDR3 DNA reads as TGCGCCAGCAGCACGGGACAGGGTGCGGGAGAGACCCAGTACTTC. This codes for CASSTGQGAGETQYF.

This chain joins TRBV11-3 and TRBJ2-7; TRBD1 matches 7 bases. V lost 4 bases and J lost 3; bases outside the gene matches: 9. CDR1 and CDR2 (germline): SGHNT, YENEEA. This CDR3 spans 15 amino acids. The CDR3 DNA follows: TGTGCCAGCAGCTACGGACATCGGGACAGCTACGAGCAGTACTTC. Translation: CASSYGHRDSYEQYF.

The CDR3, as DNA: TGTGCCAGCAGTCCACCAGGGGGGCGGATTCAGCCCCAGCATTTT. Protein sequence: CASSPPGGRIQPQHF. J is TRBJ1-5 and V is TRBV6-1, with TRBD1 identical over 7 bases. The CDR3 spans 15 residues. CDR1 and CDR2 (germline): MNHNS, SASEGT. Germline trimming cut 5 bases from V and 6 bases from J; bases unmatched to any gene: 10.

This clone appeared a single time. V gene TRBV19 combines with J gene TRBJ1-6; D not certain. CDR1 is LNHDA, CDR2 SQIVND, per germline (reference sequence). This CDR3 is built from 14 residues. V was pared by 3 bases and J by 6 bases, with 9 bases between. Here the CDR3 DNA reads TGTGCCAGTAGTATCGCAGGATCTAATTCACCCCTCCACTTT. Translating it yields CASSIAGSNSPLHF. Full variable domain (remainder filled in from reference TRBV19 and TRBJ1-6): DGGITQSPKYLFRKEGQNVTLSCEQNLNHDAMYWYRQDPGQGLRLIYYSQIVNDFQKGDIAEGYSVSREKKESFPLTVTSAQKNPTAFYLCASSIAGSNSPLHFGNGTRLTVT.

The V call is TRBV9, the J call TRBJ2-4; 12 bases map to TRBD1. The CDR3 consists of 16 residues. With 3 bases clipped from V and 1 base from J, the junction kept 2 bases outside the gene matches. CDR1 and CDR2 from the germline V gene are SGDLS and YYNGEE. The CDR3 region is CASSGGQGAAKNIQYF. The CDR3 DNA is TGTGCCAGCAGCGGGGGACAGGGGGCGGCCAAAAACATTCAGTACTTC.

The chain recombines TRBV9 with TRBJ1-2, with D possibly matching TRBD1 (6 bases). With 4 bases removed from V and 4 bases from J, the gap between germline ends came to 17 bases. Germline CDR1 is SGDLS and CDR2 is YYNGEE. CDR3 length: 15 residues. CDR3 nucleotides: TGTGCCAGCAGCCAAAAAGGCGGACAGCTCTATGGCTACACCTTC. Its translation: CASSQKGGQLYGYTF.

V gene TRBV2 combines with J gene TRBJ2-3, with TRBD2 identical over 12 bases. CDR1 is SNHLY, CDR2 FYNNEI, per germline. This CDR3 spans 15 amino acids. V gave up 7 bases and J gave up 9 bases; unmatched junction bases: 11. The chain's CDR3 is CASNLLAGGPRTQYF. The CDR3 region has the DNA TGTGCCAGCAACCTACTAGCGGGGGGCCCGAGGACGCAGTATTTT.

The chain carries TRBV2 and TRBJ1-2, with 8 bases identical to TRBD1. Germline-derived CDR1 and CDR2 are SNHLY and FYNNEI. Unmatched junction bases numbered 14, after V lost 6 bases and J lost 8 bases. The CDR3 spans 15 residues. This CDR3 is CASRFDRGVVDGYTF. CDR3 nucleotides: TGTGCCAGCAGGTTCGACAGGGGAGTAGTGGACGGCTACACCTTC.

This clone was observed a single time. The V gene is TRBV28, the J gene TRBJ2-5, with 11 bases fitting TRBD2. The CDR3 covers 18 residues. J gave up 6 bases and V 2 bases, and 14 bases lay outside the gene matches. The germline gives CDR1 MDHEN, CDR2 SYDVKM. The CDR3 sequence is CASSLVRLAGTSRKTQYF. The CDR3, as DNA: TGTGCCAGCAGTTTAGTTCGACTAGCGGGAACCTCACGGAAGACCCAGTACTTC.

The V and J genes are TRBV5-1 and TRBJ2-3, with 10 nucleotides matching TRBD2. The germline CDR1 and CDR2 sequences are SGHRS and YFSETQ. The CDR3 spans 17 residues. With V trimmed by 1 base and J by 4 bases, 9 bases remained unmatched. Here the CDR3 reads CASSLMGSGRASDTQYF. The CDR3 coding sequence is TGCGCCAGCAGCTTGATGGGGAGCGGGAGGGCCTCAGATACGCAGTATTTT.

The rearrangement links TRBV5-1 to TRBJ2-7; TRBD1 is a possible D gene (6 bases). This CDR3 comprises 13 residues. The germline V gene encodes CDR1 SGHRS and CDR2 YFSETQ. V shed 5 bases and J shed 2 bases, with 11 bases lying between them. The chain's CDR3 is CASRGQGTYEQYF. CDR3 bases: TGCGCCAGCAGAGGCCAGGGGACCTACGAGCAGTACTTC.

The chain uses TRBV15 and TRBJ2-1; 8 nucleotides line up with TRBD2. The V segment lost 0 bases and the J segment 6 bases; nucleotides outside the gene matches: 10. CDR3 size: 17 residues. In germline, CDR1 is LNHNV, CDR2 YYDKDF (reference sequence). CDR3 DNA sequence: TGTGCCACCAGCAGAGAGTGGGCGGGAGGAGGGTTCAATGAGCAGTTCTTC. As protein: CATSREWAGGGFNEQFF.

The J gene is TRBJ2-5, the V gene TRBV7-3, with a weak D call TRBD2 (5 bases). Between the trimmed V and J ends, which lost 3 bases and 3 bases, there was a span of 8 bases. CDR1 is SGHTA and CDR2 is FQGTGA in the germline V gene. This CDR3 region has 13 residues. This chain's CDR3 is CASSFSSEETQYF. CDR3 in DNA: TGTGCCAGCAGCTTCAGTAGCGAAGAGACCCAGTACTTC.

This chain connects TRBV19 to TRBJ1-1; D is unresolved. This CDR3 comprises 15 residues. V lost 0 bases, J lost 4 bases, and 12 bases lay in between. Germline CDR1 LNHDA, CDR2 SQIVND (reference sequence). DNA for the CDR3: TGTGCCAGTAGTATAGAGAGAGTAAAGAGCACTGAAGCTTTCTTT. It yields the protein CASSIERVKSTEAFF.

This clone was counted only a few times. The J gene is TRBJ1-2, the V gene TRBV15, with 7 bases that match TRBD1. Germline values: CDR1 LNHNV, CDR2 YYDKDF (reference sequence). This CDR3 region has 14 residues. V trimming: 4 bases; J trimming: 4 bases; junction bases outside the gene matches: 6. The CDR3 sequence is CATSTEDRLYGYTF. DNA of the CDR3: TGTGCCACCAGCACGGAGGACAGGCTCTATGGCTACACCTTC.

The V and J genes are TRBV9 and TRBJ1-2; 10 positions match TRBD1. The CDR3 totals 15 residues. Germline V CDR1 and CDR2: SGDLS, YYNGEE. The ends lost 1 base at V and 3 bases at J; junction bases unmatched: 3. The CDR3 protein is CASSVSGQGYYGYTF. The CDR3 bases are TGTGCCAGCAGCGTATCGGGACAGGGGTACTATGGCTACACCTTC.

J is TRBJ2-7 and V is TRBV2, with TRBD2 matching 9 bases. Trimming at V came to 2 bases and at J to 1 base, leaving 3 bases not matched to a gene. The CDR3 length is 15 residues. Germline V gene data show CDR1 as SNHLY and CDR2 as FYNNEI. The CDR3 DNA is TGTGCCAGCAGTGAAATTCTAGCGGGGTCCTACGAGCAGTACTTC. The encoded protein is CASSEILAGSYEQYF.

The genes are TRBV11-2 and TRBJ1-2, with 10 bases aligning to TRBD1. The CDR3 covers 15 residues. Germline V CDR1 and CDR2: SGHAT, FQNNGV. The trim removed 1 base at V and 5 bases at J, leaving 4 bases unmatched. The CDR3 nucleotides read TGTGCCAGCAGCTTAGGGTGGGGACAGGGGTATGGCTACACCTTC. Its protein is CASSLGWGQGYGYTF.